This TCR beta chain stems from a study of Tregs in tolerant kidney transplant recipients. The protocol was immunoSEQ multiplex PCR, while the TCRdb copy is restricted to in-frame clones and leaves out a portion. The sample holds more than 75,000 clones, roughly 93% seen once. This CDR3 has 13 amino acids. Per the germline V gene, CDR1 is LNHDA and CDR2 is SQIVND (reference sequence). V was pared by 0 bases and J by 4 bases, with 5 bases between. The starting material was CD4+ T cells from blood, obtained before the transplant. The chain couples TRBV19 to TRBJ2-3; TRBD1 is a possible D gene (5 bases). The sequence came from a human donor who received a combined kidney and bone marrow transplant. Here the CDR3 DNA reads TGTGCCAGTAGTATAGACAGGGCAGATACGCAGTATTTT. This codes for CASSIDRADTQYF.